These 21 T cell receptor beta chains were all obtained from the same sample, sequenced in a study of glioma-infiltrating T cells after dendritic cell vaccination. Repertoires were generated with immunoSEQ multiplex PCR, while TCRdb's copy carries only in-frame clones and drops some. The table has tens of thousands of clones, about 85% seen once. The time point here: after dendritic cell vaccination, including at tumor progression/relapse. The input for sequencing was blood, taken after dendritic cell vaccination. The receptor set was obtained from a human donor with glioblastoma.

Concerning this clone itself: The junction departs from germline at one end; a sequencing error may be responsible. This chain connects TRBV19 to TRBJ1-3, with 7 bases aligning to TRBD1. This CDR3 comprises 16 residues. Germline CDR1 LNHDA, CDR2 SQIVND (reference sequence). CDR3 in amino acids: CASSPGQAKQGRNQNF. DNA for the CDR3: TGTGCCAGTAGTCCCGGACAGGCCAAACAAGGGCGAAACCAGAATTTT. Combining the CDR3 with reference TRBV19 and TRBJ1-3 gives the whole variable domain DGGITQSPKYLFRKEGQNVTLSCEQNLNHDAMYWYRQDPGQGLRLIYYSQIVNDFQKGDIAEGYSVSREKKESFPLTVTSAQKNPTAFYLCASSPGQAKQGRNQNFGEGSWLTVV.

CDR3 sequence (DNA): TGTGCTAGTGCCACGACAGGGAAGGAAGAGCGGGGGCAAGAGACCCAGTACTTC. It is translated as CASATTGKEERGQETQYF. This chain uses TRBV12-5 with TRBJ2-5, with D tentatively TRBD2 (8 bases). Germline CDR1 is LGHNT and CDR2 is FRNRAP. V dropped 7 bases and J dropped 2 bases, with 26 bases sitting between them. There are 18 residues in the CDR3.

This chain uses TRBV29-1 with TRBJ2-1; weak D call: TRBD2 (5 bases). Germline CDR1 is SQVTM and CDR2 is ANQGSEA. The ends were cut back, 1 base at V and 0 bases at J, with 10 bases in the middle. The CDR3 loop spans 15 amino acids. The CDR3 DNA reads as TGCAGCGTTGAAGGGACTCGAAACTCCTACAATGAGCAGTTCTTC. Encoded protein: CSVEGTRNSYNEQFF.

The genes are TRBV7-2 and TRBJ2-5; 9 nucleotides agree with TRBD1. After removal of 6 bases from V and 4 bases from J, the junction contained 6 bases not matched to a gene. There are 14 residues in the CDR3. In germline, CDR1 is SGHTA, CDR2 FQGNSA. The CDR3 nucleotides read TGTGCCAGCAGGGATGGGACAGGGAGAGAGACCCAGTACTTC. Encoded protein: CASRDGTGRETQYF. Drawing the rest from reference TRBV7-2 and TRBJ2-5, the complete variable domain is GAGVSQSPSNKVTEKGKDVELRCDPISGHTALYWYRQSLGQGLEFLIYFQGNSAPDKSGLPSDRFSAERTGGSVSTLTIQRTQQEDSAVYLCASRDGTGRETQYFGPGTRLLVL.

V is TRBV6-7 and J is TRBJ2-1; 8 nucleotides match TRBD2. Being an ORF, TRBV6-7 has a function that is uncertain. With V trimmed by 6 bases and J by 2 bases, 6 bases remained unmatched. This CDR3 contains 15 residues. The CDR3 region has the DNA TGTGCCAGCAGGCCCATACTAGCGGCCTACAATGAGCAGTTCTTC. Protein sequence: CASRPILAAYNEQFF.

The rearrangement joins TRBV4-1 to TRBJ2-7; TRBD1 agrees at 8 bases. With V trimmed by 1 base and J by 2 bases, 4 bases remained unmatched. The CDR3 loop spans 15 amino acids. The germline V gene encodes CDR1 MGHRA and CDR2 YSYEKL. The CDR3 here is CASSQGTGGTYEQYF. For the CDR3, the DNA is TGCGCCAGCAGCCAAGGTACAGGGGGAACCTACGAGCAGTACTTC.

This chain connects TRBV10-3 to TRBJ2-3, with D possibly being TRBD1 (5 bases). The length of the CDR3 is 19 residues. CDR1 is ENHRY and CDR2 is SYGVKD in the germline V gene. Trimming stripped 3 bases from V and 6 bases from J, with 28 bases between. For the CDR3, the DNA is TGTGCCATCAGTGATATTCCTGCGGCGTCAGGGCGAGACCCGGATACGCAGTATTTT. Protein product: CAISDIPAASGRDPDTQYF.

The rearrangement joins TRBV27 to TRBJ2-7; 9 positions agree with TRBD2. Germline trimming cut 0 bases from V and 3 bases from J; bases unmatched to any gene: 6. This CDR3 is built from 16 residues. CDR1 is MNHEY, CDR2 SMNVEV, per germline (reference sequence). The CDR3 nucleotides read TGTGCCAGCAGTTTATCGCCGACTAGCGGATACTACGAGCAGTACTTC. This translates into CASSLSPTSGYYEQYF.

J is TRBJ2-7 and V is TRBV7-6; 8 bases line up with TRBD2. Trimming removed 1 base from V and 8 bases from J; junction bases left unmatched: 10. Germline V gene lookup returns CDR1 SGHVS and CDR2 FNYEAQ. The length of the CDR3 is 15 residues. Here the CDR3 reads CASSLVKDAGGKQYF. In DNA, the CDR3 is TGTGCCAGCAGCTTAGTTAAGGACGCGGGGGGCAAGCAGTACTTC.

As concerns this clone: Different DNA sequences within this sample yield the same CDR3. The chain joins TRBV27 to TRBJ2-1; TRBD2 matches 7 bases. V was clipped by 9 bases and J by 0 bases; unmatched bases: 8. The germline V gene encodes CDR1 MNHEY and CDR2 SMNVEV (reference sequence). The length of the CDR3 is 15 residues. Here the CDR3 DNA reads TGTGCCAGTCTTAGGGGCGGGAGCTCCTACAATGAGCAGTTCTTC. This translates into CASLRGGSSYNEQFF.

This clone was detected a few times. The chain employs TRBV19 and TRBJ1-1; TRBD1 matches 7 bases. Losses at the gene ends were 2 bases for V and 5 bases for J; bases not matched to a gene: 8. This CDR3 is built from 15 residues. Per the germline V gene, CDR1 is LNHDA and CDR2 is SQIVND (reference sequence). DNA for the CDR3: TGTGCCAGTAGTATACTCCAGACAGGGCGGACTGAAGCTTTCTTT. Translating gives CASSILQTGRTEAFF.

The chain is built from TRBV6-1 and TRBJ2-5; D is possibly TRBD2 (5 bases). Trimming took off 10 bases at V and 2 bases at J, with 14 bases between the two ends. Germline V gene sequence: CDR1 MNHNS, CDR2 SASEGT. CDR3 length equals 13 residues. CDR3 protein: CATTKGVQETQYF. Here the CDR3 DNA reads TGTGCCACAACCAAGGGAGTTCAAGAGACCCAGTACTTC.

The CDR3 nucleotides are TGTGCCAGCAGGAACACCATAGGGGATGAAAAACTGTTTTTT. Its protein is CASRNTIGDEKLFF. This chain links TRBV6-1 with TRBJ1-4, with D tentatively TRBD1 (5 bases). The CDR3 runs to 14 residues. Trimming left V 6 bases short and J 6 bases short, with 14 bases between. CDR1 and CDR2 from the germline V gene are MNHNS and SASEGT.

The chain links TRBV4-1 to TRBJ2-3; 10 bases align to TRBD2. This CDR3 region has 18 residues. Trimming at V came to 0 bases and at J to 5 bases, leaving 11 bases not matched to a gene. From germline, CDR1 is MGHRA and CDR2 YSYEKL. CDR3 in amino acids: CASSQDTVAAGGKDTQYF. The CDR3 region has the DNA TGCGCCAGCAGCCAAGACACCGTGGCAGCGGGGGGGAAAGATACGCAGTATTTT.

V and J are TRBV10-3 and TRBJ1-1; 8 bases line up with TRBD1. The CDR3 runs 13 residues. The germline CDR1 and CDR2 sequences are ENHRY and SYGVKD. V shed 6 bases and J 11 bases; nucleotides not matched to a gene: 11. In DNA form, the CDR3 reads TGTGCCATCAGCGAAGGGACAGGTCGGGAGGCTTTCTTT. Protein: CAISEGTGREAFF.

In DNA form, the CDR3 reads TGCAGCGTTGAGAGTCGGCGACAGTCTAACTATGGCTACACCTTC. Residues: CSVESRRQSNYGYTF. The V and J genes are TRBV29-1 and TRBJ1-2; D may be TRBD1 (5 bases). The germline V and J ends were trimmed by 3 bases and 0 bases, with 14 bases remaining between them. The germline V gene has CDR1 SQVTM and CDR2 ANQGSEA. The CDR3 has 15 residues.

The chain employs TRBV11-2 and TRBJ2-7, with 10 bases lining up with TRBD2. This CDR3 is built from 14 residues. Trimming cost V 3 bases and J 3 bases; bases outside gene matches: 2. The germline V gene has CDR1 SGHAT and CDR2 FQNNGV. CDR3 loop: CASSLTSGHYEQYF. CDR3 DNA: TGTGCCAGCAGCTTGACTAGCGGGCACTACGAGCAGTACTTC.

This rearrangement joins TRBV30 to TRBJ1-4; the D gene is possibly TRBD1 (6 bases). Looked up from germline, CDR1 is GTSNPN and CDR2 is SVGIG (reference sequence). Deletions cut 0 bases from V and 7 bases from J, with 6 bases between. The CDR3 is made up of 12 amino acids. The CDR3 DNA reads TGTGCCTGGAGTGTACAGGGTGAAAAACTGTTTTTT. Amino acids: CAWSVQGEKLFF.

This chain connects TRBV6-5 to TRBJ2-1, with 8 bases fitting TRBD2. The CDR3 is 15 amino acids. Germline CDR1 is MNHEY and CDR2 is SVGAGI. Trimming at V came to 0 bases and at J to 9 bases, leaving 7 bases not matched to a gene. CDR3 bases: TGTGCCAGCAGTTACTCGACTTACGGGAGGGGTGAGCAGTTCTTC. Translated, it gives CASSYSTYGRGEQFF.

V is TRBV7-9 and J is TRBJ2-3, with 8 bases aligning to TRBD2. The CDR3 runs to 15 residues. V trimming: 5 bases; J trimming: 4 bases; junction bases outside the gene matches: 8. In germline, CDR1 is SEHNR, CDR2 FQNEAQ (reference sequence). The CDR3 is CASSEGLAFPDTQYF. As DNA, the CDR3 is TGTGCCAGCAGCGAAGGACTAGCTTTCCCAGATACGCAGTATTTT. Drawing the rest from reference TRBV7-9 and TRBJ2-3, the complete variable domain is DTGVSQNPRHKITKRGQNVTFRCDPISEHNRLYWYRQTLGQGPEFLTYFQNEAQLEKSRLLSDRFSAERPKGSFSTLEIQRTEQGDSAMYLCASSEGLAFPDTQYFGPGTRLTVL.

For the CDR3, the DNA is TGTGCCAGCAGCGTAGTCGGACCCGGGACAGGGCGCCGCAATGAGCAGTTCTTC. Amino acids: CASSVVGPGTGRRNEQFF. The chain couples TRBV9 to TRBJ2-1; 9 nucleotides agree with TRBD1. Trimming removed 0 bases from V and 6 bases from J; junction bases left unmatched: 13. Germline CDR1 is SGDLS and CDR2 is YYNGEE. The CDR3 runs to 18 residues.